This T cell receptor beta chain derives from a study of T cells in Graves' hyperthyroidism and ophthalmopathy. This clonotype was recorded at least ten times. TCR beta CDR3 sequences were amplified from RNA transcripts. A first-round RT-PCR of the TCR CDR3 used the HTBI primer set. One entry per CDR3 protein results from TCRdb running MiXCR on the multiplex PCR reads. The sample contains about 710,000 distinct CDR3 sequences, about 17% of which appear only once. The CDR3 runs 15 residues. Germline CDR1 is DFQATT and CDR2 is SNEGSKA (reference sequence). Trimming shortened V by 0 bases and J by 1 base, and 12 bases separated the two germline ends.

Sequencing used blood. The chain employs TRBV20-1 and TRBJ1-1; unclear D gene. This TCR derives from a man between 18 and 29 years old with Graves' hyperthyroidism. This CDR3 is CSARDIGRANTEAFF. Here the CDR3 DNA reads TGCAGTGCTAGAGATATCGGGCGAGCGAACACTGAAGCTTTCTTT.